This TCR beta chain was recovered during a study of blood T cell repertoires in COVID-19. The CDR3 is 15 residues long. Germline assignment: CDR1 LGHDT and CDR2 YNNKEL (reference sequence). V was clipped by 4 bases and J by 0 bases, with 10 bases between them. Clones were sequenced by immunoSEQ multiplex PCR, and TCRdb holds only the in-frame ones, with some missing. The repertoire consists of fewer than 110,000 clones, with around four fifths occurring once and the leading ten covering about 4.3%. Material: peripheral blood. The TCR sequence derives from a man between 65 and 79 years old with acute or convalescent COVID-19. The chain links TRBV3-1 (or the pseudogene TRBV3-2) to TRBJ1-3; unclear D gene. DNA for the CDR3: TGTGCCAGCAGCCCCGGGGAGGGCTCTGGAAACACCATATATTTT. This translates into CASSPGEGSGNTIYF.